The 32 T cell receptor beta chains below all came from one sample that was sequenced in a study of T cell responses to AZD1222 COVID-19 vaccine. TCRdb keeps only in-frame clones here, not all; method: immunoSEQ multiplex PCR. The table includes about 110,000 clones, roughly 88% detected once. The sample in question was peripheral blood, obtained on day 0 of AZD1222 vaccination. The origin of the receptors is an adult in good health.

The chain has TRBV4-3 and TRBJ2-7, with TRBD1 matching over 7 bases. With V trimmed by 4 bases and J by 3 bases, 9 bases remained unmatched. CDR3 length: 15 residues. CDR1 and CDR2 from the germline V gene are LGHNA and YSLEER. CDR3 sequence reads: CASSPHRGPYYEQYF. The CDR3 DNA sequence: TGCGCCAGCAGCCCTCACAGGGGACCATACTACGAGCAGTACTTC.

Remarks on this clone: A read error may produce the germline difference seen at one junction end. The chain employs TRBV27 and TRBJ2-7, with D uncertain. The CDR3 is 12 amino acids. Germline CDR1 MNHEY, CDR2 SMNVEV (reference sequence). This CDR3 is CASGFRSYEQYF. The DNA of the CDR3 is TGTGCCAGCGGTTTTCGCTCCTACGAGCAGTACTTC.

In DNA, the CDR3 is TGTGCTAGTGGTTTGGACGCATCAAGGTTCTATGGCTACACCTTC. This sequence encodes CASGLDASRFYGYTF. The genes are TRBV12-5 and TRBJ1-2; D call uncertain. Deletions cut 1 base from V and 4 bases from J, with 13 bases between. CDR3 length: 15 amino acids. CDR1 and CDR2 (germline): LGHNT, FRNRAP. The full variable domain, its missing parts supplied by reference TRBV12-5 and TRBJ1-2, is DARVTQTPRHKVTEMGQEVTMRCQPILGHNTVFWYRQTMMQGLELLAYFRNRAPLDDSGMPKDRFSAEMPDATLATLKIQPSEPRDSAVYFCASGLDASRFYGYTFGSGTRLTVV.

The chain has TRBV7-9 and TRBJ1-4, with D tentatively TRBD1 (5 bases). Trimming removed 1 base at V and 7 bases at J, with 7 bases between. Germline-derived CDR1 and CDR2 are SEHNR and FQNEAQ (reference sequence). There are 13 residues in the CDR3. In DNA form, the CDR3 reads TGTGCCAGCAGCTTAGGGGGGGTTGAAAAACTGTTTTTT. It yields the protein CASSLGGVEKLFF.

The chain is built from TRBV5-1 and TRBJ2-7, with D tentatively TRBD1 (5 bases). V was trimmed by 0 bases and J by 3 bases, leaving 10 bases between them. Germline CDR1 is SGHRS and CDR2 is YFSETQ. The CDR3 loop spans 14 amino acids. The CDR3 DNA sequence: TGCGCCAGCAGCTTGGGCTCAGGGCACTACGAGCAGTACTTC. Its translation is CASSLGSGHYEQYF.

This chain's CDR3 is CASSPRGRLAGRGEEQYF. The CDR3 DNA reads as TGTGCCAGCAGCCCCCGCGGCCGGCTAGCGGGGAGAGGAGAGGAGCAGTACTTC. The V call is TRBV3-1 (or the pseudogene TRBV3-2), the J call TRBJ2-7, with TRBD2 matching 9 bases. Unmatched junction bases numbered 20, after V lost 4 bases and J lost 7 bases. Germline V gene sequence: CDR1 LGHDT, CDR2 YNNKEL (reference sequence). There are 18 residues in the CDR3.

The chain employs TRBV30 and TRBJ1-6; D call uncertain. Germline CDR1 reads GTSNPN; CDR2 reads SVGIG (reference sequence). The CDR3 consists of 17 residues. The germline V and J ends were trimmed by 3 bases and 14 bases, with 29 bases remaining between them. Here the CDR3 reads CAWSQLGFPLLILSLHF. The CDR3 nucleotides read TGTGCCTGGAGCCAACTGGGCTTTCCTCTCCTAATTTTATCCCTCCACTTT. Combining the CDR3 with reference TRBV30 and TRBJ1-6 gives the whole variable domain SQTIHQWPATLVQPVGSPLSLECTVEGTSNPNLYWYRQAAGRGLQLLFYSVGIGQISSEVPQNLSASRPQDRQFILSSKKLLLSDSGFYLCAWSQLGFPLLILSLHFGNGTRLTVT.

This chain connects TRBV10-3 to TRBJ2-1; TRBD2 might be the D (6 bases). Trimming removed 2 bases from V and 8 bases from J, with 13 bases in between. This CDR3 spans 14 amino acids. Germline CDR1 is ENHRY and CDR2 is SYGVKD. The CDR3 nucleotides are TGTGCCATCAGTGAGCCGGGGACTGAGGATGAGCAGTTCTTC. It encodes CAISEPGTEDEQFF.

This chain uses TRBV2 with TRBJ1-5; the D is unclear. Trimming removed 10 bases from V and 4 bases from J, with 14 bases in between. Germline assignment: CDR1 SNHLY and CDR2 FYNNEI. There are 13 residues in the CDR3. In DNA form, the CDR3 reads TGTGCCACTACGACGGGGTATAATCAGCCCCAGCATTTT. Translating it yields CATTTGYNQPQHF.

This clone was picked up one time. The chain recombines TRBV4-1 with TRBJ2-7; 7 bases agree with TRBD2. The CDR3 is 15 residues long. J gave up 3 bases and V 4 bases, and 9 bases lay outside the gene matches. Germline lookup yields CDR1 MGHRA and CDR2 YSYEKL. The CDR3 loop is CASSPYLAEIYEQYF. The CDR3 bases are TGCGCCAGCAGCCCCTACCTAGCGGAGATCTACGAGCAGTACTTC.

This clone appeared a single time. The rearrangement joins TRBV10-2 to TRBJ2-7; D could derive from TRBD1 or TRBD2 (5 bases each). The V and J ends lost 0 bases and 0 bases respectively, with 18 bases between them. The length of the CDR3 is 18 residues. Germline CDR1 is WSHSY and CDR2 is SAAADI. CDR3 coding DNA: TGCGCCAGCAGTGAGTCGAGAGGGCTAGCAGGGCTCTCCTACGAGCAGTACTTC. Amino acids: CASSESRGLAGLSYEQYF.

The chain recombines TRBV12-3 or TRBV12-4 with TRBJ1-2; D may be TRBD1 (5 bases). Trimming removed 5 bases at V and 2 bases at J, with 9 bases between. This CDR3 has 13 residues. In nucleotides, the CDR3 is TGTGCCAGCAGTCCCAGACAGAACTATGGCTACACCTTC. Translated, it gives CASSPRQNYGYTF.

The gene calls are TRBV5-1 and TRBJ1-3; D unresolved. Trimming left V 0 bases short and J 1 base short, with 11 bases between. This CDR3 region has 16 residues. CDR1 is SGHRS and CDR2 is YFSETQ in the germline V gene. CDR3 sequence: CASSLDVRGSGNTIYF. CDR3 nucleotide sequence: TGCGCCAGCAGCTTGGACGTCAGAGGATCTGGAAACACCATATATTTT.

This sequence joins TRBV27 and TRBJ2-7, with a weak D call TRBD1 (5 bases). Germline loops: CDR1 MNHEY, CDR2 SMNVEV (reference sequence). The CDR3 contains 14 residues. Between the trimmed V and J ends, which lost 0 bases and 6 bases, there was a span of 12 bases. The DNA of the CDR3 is TGTGCCAGCAGTTTATCTTCCAGGGTAGCCGAGCAGTACTTC. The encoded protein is CASSLSSRVAEQYF.

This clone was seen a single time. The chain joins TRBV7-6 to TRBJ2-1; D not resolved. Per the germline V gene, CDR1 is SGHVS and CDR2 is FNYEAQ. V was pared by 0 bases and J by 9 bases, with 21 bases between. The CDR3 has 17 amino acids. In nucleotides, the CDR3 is TGTGCCAGCAGCTTAGCCGACCGGATACGAAGGAGTAGTGAGCAGTTCTTC. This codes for CASSLADRIRRSSEQFF.

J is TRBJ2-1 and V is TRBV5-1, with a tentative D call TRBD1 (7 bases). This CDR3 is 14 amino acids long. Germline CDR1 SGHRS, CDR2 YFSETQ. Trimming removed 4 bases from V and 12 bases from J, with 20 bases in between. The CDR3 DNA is TGCGCCAGCAGCCCAGAACTCAGGGGGGCCGGGCAGTTCTTC. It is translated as CASSPELRGAGQFF.

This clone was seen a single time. CDR3 residues: CASSSGRQAGNEKLFF. The DNA of the CDR3 is TGTGCCAGCAGCTCAGGACGCCAAGCGGGAAATGAAAAACTGTTTTTT. The V call is TRBV5-4, the J call TRBJ1-4, with D unclear. CDR1 and CDR2 from the germline V gene are SGHNT and YYREEE (reference sequence). The CDR3 extends over 16 amino acids. With 3 bases removed from V and 5 bases from J, the gap between germline ends came to 17 bases.

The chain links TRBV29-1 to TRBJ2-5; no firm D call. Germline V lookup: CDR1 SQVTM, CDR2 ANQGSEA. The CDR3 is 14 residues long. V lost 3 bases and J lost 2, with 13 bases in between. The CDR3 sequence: CSVDPGSSQETQYF. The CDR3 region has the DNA TGCAGCGTTGATCCGGGCAGCTCACAAGAGACCCAGTACTTC.

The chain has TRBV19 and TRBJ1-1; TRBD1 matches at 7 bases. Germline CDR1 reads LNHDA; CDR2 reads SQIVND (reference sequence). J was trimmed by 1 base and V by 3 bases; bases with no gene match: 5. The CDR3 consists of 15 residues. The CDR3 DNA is TGTGCCAGTAGTATCGGTCCAGGGGGGAACACTGAAGCTTTCTTT. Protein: CASSIGPGGNTEAFF.

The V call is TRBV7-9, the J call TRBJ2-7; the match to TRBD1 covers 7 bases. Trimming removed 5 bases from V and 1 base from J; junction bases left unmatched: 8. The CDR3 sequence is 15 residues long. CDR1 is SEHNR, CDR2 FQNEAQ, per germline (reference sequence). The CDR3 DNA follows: TGTGCCAGCAGCCCGACGACAGGGAAATCCTACGAGCAGTACTTC. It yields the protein CASSPTTGKSYEQYF.

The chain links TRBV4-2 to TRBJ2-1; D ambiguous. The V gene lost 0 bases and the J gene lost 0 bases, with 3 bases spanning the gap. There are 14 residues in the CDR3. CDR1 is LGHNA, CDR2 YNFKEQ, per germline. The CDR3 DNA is TGTGCCAGCAGCCAAGAAGGCTCCTACAATGAGCAGTTCTTC. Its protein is CASSQEGSYNEQFF.

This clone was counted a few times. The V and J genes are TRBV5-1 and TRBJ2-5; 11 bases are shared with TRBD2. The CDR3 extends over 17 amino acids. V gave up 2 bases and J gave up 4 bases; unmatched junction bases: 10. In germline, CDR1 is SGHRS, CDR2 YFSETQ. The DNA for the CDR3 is TGCGCCAGCAGCTTTGGACTGACTAGCGGGGACGGAGAGACCCAGTACTTC. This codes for CASSFGLTSGDGETQYF.

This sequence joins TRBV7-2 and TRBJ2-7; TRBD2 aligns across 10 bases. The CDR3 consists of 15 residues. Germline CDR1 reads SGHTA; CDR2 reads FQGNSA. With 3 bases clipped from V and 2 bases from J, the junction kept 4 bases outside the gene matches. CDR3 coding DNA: TGTGCCAGCAGCTTCCTTACTAGCGGGGCCTACGAGCAGTACTTC. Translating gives CASSFLTSGAYEQYF.

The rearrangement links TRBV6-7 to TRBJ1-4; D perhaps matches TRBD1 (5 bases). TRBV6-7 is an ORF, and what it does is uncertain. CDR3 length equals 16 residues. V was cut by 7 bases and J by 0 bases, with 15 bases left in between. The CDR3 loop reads CASTPPGRSTNEKLFF. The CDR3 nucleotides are TGTGCCAGCACCCCCCCGGGACGTTCAACTAATGAAAAACTGTTTTTT.

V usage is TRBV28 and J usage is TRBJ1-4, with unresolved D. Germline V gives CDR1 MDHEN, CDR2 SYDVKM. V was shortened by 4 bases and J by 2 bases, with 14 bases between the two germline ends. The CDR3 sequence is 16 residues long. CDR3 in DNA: TGTGCCAGCAGTTACCCTCTCCACGTCACTAATGAAAAACTGTTTTTT. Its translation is CASSYPLHVTNEKLFF.

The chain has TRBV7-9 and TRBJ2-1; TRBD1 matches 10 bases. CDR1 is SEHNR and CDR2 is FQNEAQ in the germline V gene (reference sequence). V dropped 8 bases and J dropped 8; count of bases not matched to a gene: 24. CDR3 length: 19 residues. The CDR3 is CASGALGRPGQGFVDEQFF. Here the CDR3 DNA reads TGTGCCAGCGGAGCTTTAGGGCGGCCGGGACAGGGGTTTGTGGATGAGCAGTTCTTC. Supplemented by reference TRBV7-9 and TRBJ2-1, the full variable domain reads DTGVSQNPRHKITKRGQNVTFRCDPISEHNRLYWYRQTLGQGPEFLTYFQNEAQLEKSRLLSDRFSAERPKGSFSTLEIQRTEQGDSAMYLCASGALGRPGQGFVDEQFFGPGTRLTVL.

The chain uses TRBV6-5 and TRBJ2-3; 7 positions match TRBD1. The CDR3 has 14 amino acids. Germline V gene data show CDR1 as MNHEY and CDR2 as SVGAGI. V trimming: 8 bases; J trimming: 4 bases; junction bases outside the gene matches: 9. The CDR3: CASHRTGLSDTQYF. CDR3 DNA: TGTGCCAGCCATAGGACAGGACTTTCAGATACGCAGTATTTT.

The CDR3 is CASSPDRGWEETQYF. The CDR3 DNA follows: TGTGCCAGCAGCCCGGACAGGGGGTGGGAAGAGACCCAGTACTTC. The V call is TRBV3-1 (or the pseudogene TRBV3-2), the J call TRBJ2-5; 10 nucleotides match TRBD1. CDR1 LGHDT and CDR2 YNNKEL come from the germline V gene (reference sequence). The CDR3 is 15 residues long. Germline trimming cut 4 bases from V and 3 bases from J; bases unmatched to any gene: 5.

CDR3 sequence (DNA): TGTGCCACCAGTGATTCAGGACTGGAAGCAGATACGCAGTATTTT. Protein sequence: CATSDSGLEADTQYF. The V gene is TRBV24-1, the J gene TRBJ2-3, with a possible D match to TRBD2 (5 bases). Trimming took 2 bases from V and 4 from J, leaving 12 bases between them. The CDR3 sequence is 15 residues long. Germline-derived CDR1 and CDR2 are KGHDR and SFDVKD.

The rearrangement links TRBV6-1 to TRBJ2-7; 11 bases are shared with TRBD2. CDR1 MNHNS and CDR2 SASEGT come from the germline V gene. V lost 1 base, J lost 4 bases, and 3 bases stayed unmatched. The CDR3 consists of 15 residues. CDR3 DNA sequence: TGTGCCAGCAGTGAAGGCACTAGCGGGAGTTACGAGCAGTACGTC. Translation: CASSEGTSGSYEQYV.

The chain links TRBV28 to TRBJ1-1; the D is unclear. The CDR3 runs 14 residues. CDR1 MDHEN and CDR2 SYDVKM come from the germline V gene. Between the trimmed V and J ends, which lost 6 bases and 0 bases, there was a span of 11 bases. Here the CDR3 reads CASSPGGMNTEAFF. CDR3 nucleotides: TGTGCCAGCAGCCCTGGAGGGATGAACACTGAAGCTTTCTTT.

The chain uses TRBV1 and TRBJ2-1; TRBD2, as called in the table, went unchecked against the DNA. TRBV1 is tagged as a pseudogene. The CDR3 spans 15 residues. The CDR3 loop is CTSSQGLAGDNEQFF. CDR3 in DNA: TGCACCAGCAGCCAAGGACTAGCGGGGGACAATGAGCAGTTCTTC.